This is a list of T cell receptor beta chains from one sample in a study of T cells expressing NK-cell markers. TCRdb reprocessed the 5' RACE reads and stores each CDR3 protein as one record, lacking DNA. Its table records roughly 160,000 distinct CDR3 sequences. The specimen was blood T cells: a sorted CD56 or NKG2C T cell subset, CD4+ or CD8+ T cells, or bulk PBMC T cells (not recorded which). The receptors originated from a woman between 18 and 75 years old in good health. Both conserved end residues are part of each CDR3.

V	J	length	CDR3
TRBV5-1	TRBJ1-3	17	CASSLSFGKVSGNTIYF
TRBV5-1	TRBJ2-5	14	CASSRTGGKETQYF
TRBV12-3/TRBV12-4	TRBJ2-5	14	CASSTYSRGETQYF
TRBV18	TRBJ1-2	14	CASSPKTDNYGYTF
TRBV5-6	TRBJ1-1	13	CASSLGGGTEAFF
TRBV5-1	TRBJ2-1	15	CASTLYPGLADEQFF
TRBV27	TRBJ2-2	15	CASRWDYSNTGELFF
TRBV2	TRBJ2-1	14	CASTPSPPYLEQFF
TRBV10-3	TRBJ2-4	15	CAISESKGPGVIQYF
TRBV11-1	TRBJ1-1	13	CASSMTVNTEAFF
TRBV5-6	TRBJ1-1	15	CASSLGQGEGTEAFF
TRBV4-1	TRBJ2-3	17	CASSQDGPGRATDTQYF
TRBV5-1	TRBJ1-2	15	CASSQRTGTNYGYTF
TRBV28	TRBJ2-2	13	CASILANTGELFF
TRBV5-5	TRBJ1-1	15	CASTPLSDRDTEAFF
TRBV5-1	TRBJ2-7	14	CASSLGTSFSEQYF
TRBV19	TRBJ2-1	14	CASSWDRWFGEQFF
TRBV15	TRBJ2-2	16	CATSREGTGVTGELFF
TRBV5-1	TRBJ2-1	16	CASSLVGGTGYNEQFF
TRBV2	TRBJ2-3	14	CASSYFEGTDTQYF
TRBV3-1	TRBJ2-7	14	CASSQQGGDNEQYF
TRBV11-2	TRBJ1-3	13	CASSLGQWNTIYF
TRBV20-1	TRBJ2-3	13	CSARDVTGDTQYF
TRBV4-2	TRBJ1-2	15	CASSHGTPLFGGYTF
TRBV3-1	TRBJ1-6	14	CASSQGHDNSPLHF
TRBV5-1	TRBJ2-7	14	CASSRNTGSYEQYF
TRBV5-1	TRBJ1-1	18	CASSLMTRDRVGSTEAFF
TRBV5-6	TRBJ1-6	15	CASSPRAGPNSPLHF
TRBV7-9	TRBJ2-1	16	CASSVGTSGGYNEQFF
TRBV2	TRBJ2-3	12	CASRDRADTQYF
TRBV2	TRBJ2-1	16	CASSPGPSLGYNEQFF